This T cell receptor beta chain was identified during a study of T-cell memory formation after mild COVID-19 (dated by TCRdb to the early 2020s). Background on the whole study: TCR sequence clusters from the two donors were found to be largely donor specific. In two donors, T-cell clones that expanded and contracted after mild COVID-19 were followed by sequencing TCRalpha and TCRbeta repertoires longitudinally. Two young, previously healthy adult volunteers, one female and one male, were included in the cohort.

Clipping removes 5 bases from V and 2 bases from J, with 2 as the unmatched junction base count. Reading from cysteine to phenylalanine, the CDR3 counts 14 amino acids. Kept here is only the CDR3 DNA, which spans 42 bases and is read in frame from base 1. CDR1 and CDR2 are read off the germline V gene (reference sequence) as DFQATT and SNEGSKA. The research as a whole found: Contracting CD4+ clones turned up mainly in the CM and EM memory subsets, whereas EMRA was where CD8+ clones were enriched. Only a couple of mild cases were covered in the study, and larger cohorts including severe cases with pre-infection samples were considered necessary. Some responding clones were found in pre-infection memory, which suggests that pre-existing cross-reactive memory T cells took part in the SARS-CoV-2 response. Balanced CD4/CD8 phenotypes were observed for clones contracting from day 15 to 85, whereas a bias towards CD4+ was observed for a second wave of clones expanding from day 15 to 37. SARS-CoV-2 specificity was not confirmed for the second-wave clones peaking on day 37.

Ficoll-Paque density gradient centrifugation was the method used to isolate PBMCs. The data were produced on an Illumina NovaSeq 6000. TCRalpha and TCRbeta cDNA libraries were built by 5'RACE with constant-segment primers, adding sample barcodes and unique molecular identifiers. Trizol reagent was used to extract RNA from every sample. Library amplification was performed in two PCR steps, and a second sample barcode and Illumina TruSeq adapters were introduced in the second step. Libraries were sequenced on an Illumina NovaSeq with 2 x 150 bp paired-end reads. As for the authors' bioinformatics: Reads were demultiplexed and collapsed into UMI-guided consensus sequences with migec v1.2.7. Using mixcr v2.1.11, UMI consensuses were aligned to TRA and TRB V and J templates and then assembled into clonotypes. A clonotype was counted as expanded or contracted only if both edgeR and NoisET called the change significant, with noise models trained on biological replicates. For edgeR calls, a false discovery rate-adjusted p below 0.01 and a log2 fold-change threshold of 1 were applied. As an exploratory analysis of dynamics, max-normalized trajectories of the 1000 most abundant clonotypes were examined by PCA with hierarchical clustering. Each responding clone was given a CD4 or CD8 phenotype based on the CD4+ and CD8+ repertoires, which had been sequenced separately. Using fastp trimming at Q25 and MiXCR clonotype assembly, TCRdb reanalyzed the public sequencing data and kept in-frame beta chains. Rows with a matching CDR3 protein are joined into one entry that keeps the most common DNA and genes. These V and J calls rely on TCRdb rather than the paper's analysis. This sample is represented by around 300,000 distinct CDR3 sequences; 10% to 15% of them were singletons. The leading ten clones occupy about 20% of the sample.

This clonotype has a handful of counts. No cognate antigen has been identified for it. No much larger clone is present one base from it, and per-base qualities are unavailable. This chain joins TRBV20-1 to TRBJ2-3; TRBD2 aligns with 12 central bases. Sample: PBMCs or a T cell subset sorted from them (not recorded which). The source is a man aged 18 to 30 who had mild COVID-19 (a few samples of this study predate the infection). The sample titles of this study are shuffled in the database, so cell type and time point are left out; the donor was told from shared clones. The CDR3 protein is CSAGLAGTTDTQYF. The sequenced DNA is TGCAGTGCTGGACTAGCGGGGACCACAGATACGCAGTATTTT.